In this sample, the clone carrying this T cell receptor beta chain turned up many times. This specimen comes from a study of T cells in Graves' hyperthyroidism and ophthalmopathy. Study background: Once the initial diagnosis was made, peripheral blood was obtained before any treatment.

Amplification targeted TCR beta CDR3 regions from RNA transcripts. Using the HTBI primer set, a first-round RT-PCR was run on the TCR CDR3. TCRdb recomputed calls from the multiplex PCR reads with MiXCR, one row per CDR3 protein. The sample lists some 460,000 distinct CDR3 sequences, 15% to 18% occurring once. CDR1 and CDR2 from the germline V gene are SGHAT and FQNNGV. The CDR3 runs 14 residues. V gave up 2 bases and J gave up 1 base, with 7 bases separating them. Diagnoses were established using clinical symptoms, serum thyroxine and TRAb, thyroid ultrasound and orbital computed tomography. The rearrangement joins TRBV11-2 to TRBJ2-3, with unresolved D. Input material: blood. This TCR was recovered from a woman under 30 with Graves' hyperthyroidism. The CDR3 nucleotides are TGTGCCAGCAGCTTAAACGGACGCACAGATACGCAGTATTTT. Protein product: CASSLNGRTDTQYF.